The subject of this entry is one T cell receptor (beta chain). V dropped 0 bases and J dropped 7 bases, with 12 bases sitting between them. CDR1 LGHNA and CDR2 YNFKEQ come from the germline V gene. CDR3 size: 15 residues. Assay: immunoSEQ multiplex PCR; the TCRdb copy retains only in-frame clones and omits some. The repertoire holds 490,000 or so clones, with more than 85% as singletons. These data are taken from a study of blood T cell repertoires in COVID-19. This chain uses TRBV4-2 with TRBJ1-4; D is uncertain. The receptor's source is a woman between 55 and 75 years old who had recovered from COVID-19. Sequencing was done on a sample of PBMCs or T cells enriched from blood (not recorded which). CDR3 sequence reads: CASSQEDGDIEKLFF. As DNA, the CDR3 is TGTGCCAGCAGCCAAGAGGACGGGGATATTGAAAAACTGTTTTTT.